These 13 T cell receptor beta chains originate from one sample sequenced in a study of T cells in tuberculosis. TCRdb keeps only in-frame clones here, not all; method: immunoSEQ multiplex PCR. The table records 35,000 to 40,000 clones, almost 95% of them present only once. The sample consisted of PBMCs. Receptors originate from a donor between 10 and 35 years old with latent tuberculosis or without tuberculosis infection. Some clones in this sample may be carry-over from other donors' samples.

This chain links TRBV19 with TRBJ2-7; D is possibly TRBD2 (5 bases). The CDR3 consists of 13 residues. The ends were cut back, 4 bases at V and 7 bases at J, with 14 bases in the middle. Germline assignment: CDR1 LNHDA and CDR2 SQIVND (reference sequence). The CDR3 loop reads CASSNYGSREQYF. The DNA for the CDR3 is TGTGCCAGTAGTAATTATGGGAGTCGGGAGCAGTACTTC.

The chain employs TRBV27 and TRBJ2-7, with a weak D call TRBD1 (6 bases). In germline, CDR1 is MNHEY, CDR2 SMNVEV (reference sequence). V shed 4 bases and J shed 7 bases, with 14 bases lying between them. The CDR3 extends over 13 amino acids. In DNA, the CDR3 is TGTGCCAGCAGTTCAACCTCACAGGGTGAGCAGTACGTC. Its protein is CASSSTSQGEQYV.

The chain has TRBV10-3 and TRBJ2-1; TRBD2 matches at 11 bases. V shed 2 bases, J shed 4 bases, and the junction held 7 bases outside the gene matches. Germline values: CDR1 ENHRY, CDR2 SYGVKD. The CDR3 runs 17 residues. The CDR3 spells CAISELFTSGGYNEQFF. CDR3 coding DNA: TGTGCCATCAGTGAGCTATTTACTAGCGGGGGTTACAATGAGCAGTTCTTC.

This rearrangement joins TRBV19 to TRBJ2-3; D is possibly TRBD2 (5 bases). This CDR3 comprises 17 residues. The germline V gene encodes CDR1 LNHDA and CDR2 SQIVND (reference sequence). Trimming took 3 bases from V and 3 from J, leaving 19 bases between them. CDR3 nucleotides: TGTGCCAGTAGTATGATGGGGAGATCCTCCTGGACAGATACGCAGTATTTT. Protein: CASSMMGRSSWTDTQYF.

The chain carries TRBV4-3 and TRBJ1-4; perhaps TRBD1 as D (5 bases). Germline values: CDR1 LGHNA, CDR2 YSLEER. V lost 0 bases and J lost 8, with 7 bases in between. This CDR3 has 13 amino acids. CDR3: CASSQEEGEKLFF. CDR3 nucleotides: TGCGCCAGCAGCCAAGAGGAGGGGGAAAAACTGTTTTTT.

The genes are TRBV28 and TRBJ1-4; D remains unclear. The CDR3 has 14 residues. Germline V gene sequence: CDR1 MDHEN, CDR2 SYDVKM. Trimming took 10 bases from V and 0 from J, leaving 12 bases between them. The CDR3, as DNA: TGTGCCATCCAGTCGCGGACAACTAATGAAAAACTGTTTTTT. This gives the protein CAIQSRTTNEKLFF. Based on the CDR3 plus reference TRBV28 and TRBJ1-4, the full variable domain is DVKVTQSSRYLVKRTGEKVFLECVQDMDHENMFWYRQDPGLGLRLIYFSYDVKMKEKGDIPEGYSVSREKKERFSLILESASTNQTSMYLCAIQSRTTNEKLFFGSGTQLSVL.

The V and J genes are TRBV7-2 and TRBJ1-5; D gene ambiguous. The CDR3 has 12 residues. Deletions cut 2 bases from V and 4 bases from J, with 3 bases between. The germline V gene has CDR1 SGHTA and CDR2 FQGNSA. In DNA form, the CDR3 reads TGTGCCAGCAGCTTACAGAATCAGCCCCAGCATTTT. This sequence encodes CASSLQNQPQHF.

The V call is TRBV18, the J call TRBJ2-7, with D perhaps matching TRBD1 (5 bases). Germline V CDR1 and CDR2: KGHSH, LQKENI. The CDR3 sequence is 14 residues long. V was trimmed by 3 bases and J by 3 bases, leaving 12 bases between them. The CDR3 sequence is CASSPDRQYYEQYV. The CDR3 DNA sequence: TGTGCCAGCTCACCGGACCGACAGTACTACGAGCAGTACGTC.

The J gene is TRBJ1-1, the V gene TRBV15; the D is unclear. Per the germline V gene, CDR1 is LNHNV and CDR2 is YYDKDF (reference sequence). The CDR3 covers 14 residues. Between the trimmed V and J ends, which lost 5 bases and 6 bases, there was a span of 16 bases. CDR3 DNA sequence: TGTGCCACCAGCCCTCCTGCTGATGCGGCTGAAGCTTTCTTT. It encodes CATSPPADAAEAFF.

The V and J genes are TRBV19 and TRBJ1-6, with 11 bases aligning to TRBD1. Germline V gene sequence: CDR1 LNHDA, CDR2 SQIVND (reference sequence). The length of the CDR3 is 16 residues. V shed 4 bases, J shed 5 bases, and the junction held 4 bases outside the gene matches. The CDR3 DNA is TGTGCCAGTAGTACGTGGACAGGGGGCGATAATTCACCCCTCCACTTT. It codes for CASSTWTGGDNSPLHF.

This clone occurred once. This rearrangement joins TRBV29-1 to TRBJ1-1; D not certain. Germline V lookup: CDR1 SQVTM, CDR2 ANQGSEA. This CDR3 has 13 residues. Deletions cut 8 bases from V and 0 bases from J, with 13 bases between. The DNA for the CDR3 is TGCAGCCCTACGCGGAGACTGAACACTGAAGCTTTCTTT. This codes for CSPTRRLNTEAFF. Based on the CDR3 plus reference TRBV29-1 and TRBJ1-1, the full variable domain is SAVISQKPSRDICQRGTSLTIQCQVDSQVTMMFWYRQQPGQSLTLIATANQGSEATYESGFVIDKFPISRPNLTFSTLTVSNMSPEDSSIYLCSPTRRLNTEAFFGQGTRLTVV.

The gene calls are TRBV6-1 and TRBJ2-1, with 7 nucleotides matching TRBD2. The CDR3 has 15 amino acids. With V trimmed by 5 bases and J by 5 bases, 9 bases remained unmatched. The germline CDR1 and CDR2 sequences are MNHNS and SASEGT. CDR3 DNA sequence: TGTGCCAGCAGTCTCGGGAGGAGCGGGGACAATGAGCAGTTCTTC. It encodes CASSLGRSGDNEQFF.

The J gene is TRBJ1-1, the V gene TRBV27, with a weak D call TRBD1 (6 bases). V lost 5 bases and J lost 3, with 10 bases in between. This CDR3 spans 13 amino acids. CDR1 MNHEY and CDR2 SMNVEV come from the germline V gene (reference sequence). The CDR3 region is CASSPQGYTEAFF. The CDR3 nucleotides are TGTGCCAGCAGTCCCCAGGGGTACACTGAAGCTTTCTTT.